This T cell receptor (beta chain) comes out of a study of blood T cell repertoires in COVID-19. Across the study: Samples taken during acute and convalescent COVID-19 were collected in the United States, Italy and Spain.

The germline CDR1 and CDR2 sequences are DFQATT and SNEGSKA (reference sequence). CDR3 length: 15 amino acids. Trimming took 6 bases from V and 5 from J; bases not matched to a gene: 10. The protocol was immunoSEQ multiplex PCR, while the TCRdb copy is restricted to in-frame clones and leaves out a portion. The sample includes over 95,000 clones, approximately 90% of them seen just once. The TCR was taken from a woman aged 50 to 60 with acute or convalescent COVID-19. The rearrangement links TRBV20-1 to TRBJ2-3, with 11 bases aligning to TRBD2. The sequencing input was peripheral blood. Written as DNA, the CDR3 is TGCAGTGCGAGTGCCGGGACTAGCGGCTTAGATACGCAGTATTTT. Protein sequence: CSASAGTSGLDTQYF.